A single sample gave rise to the 27 T cell receptor beta chains below, sequenced in a study of CD8 T cells in Susac syndrome. When the RNA was reverse transcribed, random hexamers were used with an input of about 0.5 to 1 ug. TCRdb reprocessed the immunoSEQ multiplex PCR reads via MiXCR and lists one record per CDR3 protein. The table includes 160,000 or so distinct CDR3 sequences, roughly 95% detected once. Specimen: CD4+ T cells from PBMCs. The receptors derive from a human donor with multiple sclerosis.

The chain employs TRBV27 and TRBJ2-6; perhaps TRBD2 as D (6 bases). Trimming removed 8 bases at V and 2 bases at J, with 10 bases between. Per the germline V gene, CDR1 is MNHEY and CDR2 is SMNVEV (reference sequence). The CDR3 is made up of 14 amino acids. CDR3 protein: CASGRPPGANVLTF. For the CDR3, the DNA is TGTGCCAGCGGGAGGCCCCCTGGGGCCAACGTCCTGACTTTC.

The chain couples TRBV30 to TRBJ1-1; TRBD1 aligns across 7 bases. The CDR3 has 14 residues. With 2 bases clipped from V and 5 bases from J, the junction kept 8 bases outside the gene matches. Looked up from germline, CDR1 is GTSNPN and CDR2 is SVGIG (reference sequence). The CDR3 sequence: CAWSKGQRGTEAFF. CDR3 coding DNA: TGTGCCTGGAGTAAGGGACAGAGGGGGACTGAAGCTTTCTTT.

CDR3 DNA: TGCGCCAGCAGCTTGGTCGGGATCGAGCAGTACTTC. Translation gives CASSLVGIEQYF. This chain links TRBV5-1 with TRBJ2-7; TRBD2 might be the D (5 bases). The CDR3 runs 12 residues. The germline V gene encodes CDR1 SGHRS and CDR2 YFSETQ. Trimming pared 0 bases from V and 6 bases from J, leaving 7 bases between.

The CDR3 nucleotides are TGTGCCAGTAGTAGCCACGGACAGCCGTATGGCTACACCTTC. This sequence encodes CASSSHGQPYGYTF. This chain uses TRBV19 with TRBJ1-2; the D gene is possibly TRBD1 (6 bases). Germline V lookup: CDR1 LNHDA, CDR2 SQIVND (reference sequence). The V end lost 4 bases, the J end lost 5 bases, and 14 bases lay between the germline ends. This CDR3 is built from 14 residues. The full variable domain, with the rest looked up from reference TRBV19 and TRBJ1-2, is DGGITQSPKYLFRKEGQNVTLSCEQNLNHDAMYWYRQDPGQGLRLIYYSQIVNDFQKGDIAEGYSVSREKKESFPLTVTSAQKNPTAFYLCASSSHGQPYGYTFGSGTRLTVV.

V and J are TRBV12-3 or TRBV12-4 and TRBJ1-1; D is unclear. The CDR3 has 13 amino acids. The V end was cut by 6 bases, the J end by 8 bases, with 16 bases between. CDR3 DNA sequence: TGTGCCAGCAGGGCTGCTAGTGCGTTCGAAGCTTTCTTT. The encoded protein is CASRAASAFEAFF.

The chain joins TRBV20-1 to TRBJ2-5, with 11 bases lining up with TRBD2. Unmatched junction bases numbered 8, after V lost 6 bases and J lost 5 bases. There are 14 residues in the CDR3. The V gene's germline CDR1 is DFQATT and CDR2 SNEGSKA (reference sequence). Here the CDR3 DNA reads TGCAGTGCGGGAACTAGCGGGAGTCATGAGACCCAGTACTTC. Translating gives CSAGTSGSHETQYF.

The chain couples TRBV3-1 to TRBJ1-1; D is unclear. The CDR3 consists of 13 residues. Trimming left V 1 base short and J 13 bases short, with 16 bases between. CDR1 is LGHDT, CDR2 YNNKEL, per germline (reference sequence). The CDR3, as DNA: TGTGCCAGCAGCCAAGTTAGAGAGCCCAAGCTTTTCTTT. Translated: CASSQVREPKLFF.

The V call is TRBV20-1, the J call TRBJ2-7; 9 bases match TRBD2. The V segment lost 0 bases and the J segment 2 bases; nucleotides outside the gene matches: 2. Germline V lookup: CDR1 DFQATT, CDR2 SNEGSKA (reference sequence). The CDR3 consists of 14 residues. The DNA for the CDR3 is TGCAGTGCTAGAGAGGGCGGGAGGGCCTACGAGCAGTACTTC. Amino acids: CSAREGGRAYEQYF.

The chain has TRBV25-1 and TRBJ1-5, with a weak D call TRBD1 (5 bases). The V gene's germline CDR1 is MGHDK and CDR2 SYGVNS. The CDR3 loop spans 14 amino acids. Between the trimmed V and J ends, which lost 7 bases and 4 bases, there was a span of 14 bases. The CDR3 is CASTLRGCNQPQHF. CDR3 coding DNA: TGTGCCAGCACTTTACGGGGGTGTAATCAGCCCCAGCATTTT.

The chain links TRBV18 to TRBJ2-5; perhaps TRBD2 as D (6 bases). The V gene's germline CDR1 is KGHSH and CDR2 LQKENI. The ends were cut back, 3 bases at V and 2 bases at J, with 13 bases in the middle. The CDR3 is 15 amino acids. CDR3: CASSPLRDQQETQYF. CDR3 DNA: TGTGCCAGCTCACCTCTGCGGGACCAACAAGAGACCCAGTACTTC.

This clonotype was found once. The chain uses TRBV6-2 or TRBV6-3 and TRBJ1-5; D gene unclear. CDR1 MNHEY and CDR2 SVGEGT come from the germline V gene. The length of the CDR3 is 13 residues. Trimming removed 2 bases from V and 7 bases from J, with 9 bases in between. The CDR3 protein is CASSYDEGQPQHF. The CDR3 DNA follows: TGTGCCAGCAGTTACGATGAGGGCCAGCCCCAGCATTTT.

CDR3 nucleotide sequence: TGTGCCAGCTCACCCCCAGGATATGGCTACACCTTC. It codes for CASSPPGYGYTF. The chain combines TRBV18 with TRBJ1-2; unclear D gene. This CDR3 region has 12 residues. V gave up 3 bases and J gave up 5 bases, with 7 bases separating them. Germline-derived CDR1 and CDR2 are KGHSH and LQKENI.

The rearrangement links TRBV18 to TRBJ2-2; 10 nucleotides agree with TRBD1. Per germline, CDR1 KGHSH and CDR2 LQKENI. The V segment lost 2 bases and the J segment 4 bases; nucleotides outside the gene matches: 7. CDR3 size: 17 residues. CDR3 coding DNA: TGTGCCAGCTCACCATCGACAGGGGGCGCGGGCACCGGGGAGCTGTTTTTT. It is translated as CASSPSTGGAGTGELFF.

The genes are TRBV4-3 and TRBJ1-1; D is ambiguous. There are 14 residues in the CDR3. CDR1 is LGHNA and CDR2 is YSLEER in the germline V gene. V lost 0 bases to trimming and J lost 5 bases, with 10 bases between them. The CDR3 spells CASSQEVGGTEAFF. The DNA of the CDR3 is TGCGCCAGCAGCCAAGAGGTCGGAGGGACTGAAGCTTTCTTT.

The rearrangement uses TRBV11-2 and TRBJ2-6; TRBD2 might be the D (5 bases). This CDR3 contains 22 residues. CDR1 is SGHAT and CDR2 is FQNNGV in the germline V gene. Trimming shortened V by 5 bases and J by 0 bases, and 29 bases separated the two germline ends. The CDR3 nucleotides read TGTGCCAGCAGCCCTTGGACCCCTCTAACCCTCAGAGGGCTCTCTGGGGCCAACGTCCTGACTTTC. Protein product: CASSPWTPLTLRGLSGANVLTF.

J is TRBJ1-1 and V is TRBV11-2, with 8 bases aligning to TRBD1. V was pared by 4 bases and J by 7 bases, with 8 bases of the junction left unmatched. Germline CDR1 is SGHAT and CDR2 is FQNNGV. CDR3 length: 14 amino acids. CDR3 DNA sequence: TGTGCCAGCAGCTCCGGGACAGGAACGATTGAAGCTTTCTTT. As protein: CASSSGTGTIEAFF.

This rearrangement joins TRBV29-1 to TRBJ2-1; 7 bases map to TRBD2. The V and J ends lost 6 bases and 6 bases, in that order; junction bases with no gene match: 14. The CDR3 contains 15 residues. The germline V gene has CDR1 SQVTM and CDR2 ANQGSEA. CDR3: CSVTGRGGSLNEQFF. DNA for the CDR3: TGCAGCGTAACCGGTCGGGGCGGGAGTCTCAATGAGCAGTTCTTC.

The chain recombines TRBV7-9 with TRBJ2-1; D unresolved. This CDR3 spans 13 amino acids. The germline gives CDR1 SEHNR, CDR2 FQNEAQ (reference sequence). The V and J ends lost 4 bases and 6 bases respectively, with 10 bases between them. The CDR3 coding sequence is TGTGCCAGCAGCTGGATTGCCCGCAATGAGCAGTTCTTC. Amino acid sequence: CASSWIARNEQFF.

The rearrangement uses TRBV5-1 and TRBJ2-3, with TRBD2 matching over 7 bases. Germline V gene lookup returns CDR1 SGHRS and CDR2 YFSETQ. This CDR3 is built from 16 residues. The V segment lost 1 base and the J segment 4 bases; nucleotides outside the gene matches: 9. CDR3 protein: CASSLSSSGTADTQYF. CDR3 coding DNA: TGCGCCAGCAGCTTGTCGTCTAGCGGAACAGCAGATACGCAGTATTTT. The whole variable domain, remainder taken from reference TRBV5-1 and TRBJ2-3, is KAGVTQTPRYLIKTRGQQVTLSCSPISGHRSVSWYQQTPGQGLQFLFEYFSETQRNKGNFPGRFSGRQFSNSRSEMNVSTLELGDSALYLCASSLSSSGTADTQYFGPGTRLTVL.

The CDR3: CASSQYRIGTDTQYF. The CDR3 DNA reads as TGTGCCAGCAGCCAATACAGGATTGGGACAGATACGCAGTATTTT. This rearrangement joins TRBV6-1 to TRBJ2-3; possibly TRBD1 for D (5 bases). CDR1 MNHNS and CDR2 SASEGT come from the germline V gene. The V gene lost 6 bases and the J gene lost 3 bases, with 16 bases spanning the gap. The CDR3 is 15 amino acids.

The rearrangement uses TRBV2 and TRBJ2-1; D not certain. The CDR3 is 14 amino acids. Germline loops: CDR1 SNHLY, CDR2 FYNNEI. The ends were cut back, 3 bases at V and 0 bases at J, with 6 bases in the middle. DNA for the CDR3: TGTGCCAGCAGTGAGAGCAGCTCCTACAATGAGCAGTTCTTC. It is translated as CASSESSSYNEQFF.

This chain links TRBV18 with TRBJ2-6, with 9 positions matching TRBD1. The germline V gene has CDR1 KGHSH and CDR2 LQKENI. The ends lost 3 bases at V and 0 bases at J; junction bases unmatched: 0. This CDR3 is built from 16 residues. The CDR3 nucleotides are TGTGCCAGCTCACCGACAGGGGGCTCTGGGGCCAACGTCCTGACTTTC. As protein: CASSPTGGSGANVLTF.

This clonotype was seen a few times. V gene TRBV30 combines with J gene TRBJ1-1; 9 nucleotides agree with TRBD1. The CDR3 extends over 17 amino acids. The germline V gene has CDR1 GTSNPN and CDR2 SVGIG (reference sequence). Trimming cost V 4 bases and J 0 bases; bases outside gene matches: 12. This CDR3 is CAWTQTGTGSMNTEAFF. CDR3 bases: TGTGCCTGGACCCAAACCGGGACAGGGAGTATGAACACTGAAGCTTTCTTT.

This sequence joins TRBV20-1 and TRBJ2-1, with 11 bases identical to TRBD2. CDR1 and CDR2 (germline): DFQATT, SNEGSKA (reference sequence). Trimming at V came to 0 bases and at J to 1 base, leaving 2 bases not matched to a gene. The CDR3 loop spans 16 amino acids. CDR3 nucleotides: TGCAGTGCTAGAGAAGTAGCGGGAGGGTCCTACAATGAGCAGTTCTTC. As protein: CSAREVAGGSYNEQFF.

The chain couples TRBV24-1 to TRBJ2-1; D is perhaps TRBD2 (6 bases). Germline V CDR1 and CDR2: KGHDR, SFDVKD. V was shortened by 9 bases and J by 5 bases, with 16 bases between the two germline ends. CDR3 length equals 14 residues. The CDR3 loop reads CATAGTSGNNEQFF. CDR3 bases: TGTGCCACCGCGGGGACGTCGGGCAACAATGAGCAGTTCTTC.

The genes are TRBV7-9 and TRBJ1-5; D gene uncertain. There are 14 residues in the CDR3. V was shortened by 5 bases and J by 8 bases, with 16 bases between the two germline ends. CDR1 is SEHNR, CDR2 FQNEAQ, per germline (reference sequence). As DNA, the CDR3 is TGTGCCAGCAGCCCGGAGCCATTTATCAAGCCCCAGCATTTT. Translation: CASSPEPFIKPQHF.

This chain's CDR3 is CASSLSGGGETQYF. CDR3 in DNA: TGCGCCAGCAGTCTGAGCGGGGGTGGAGAGACCCAGTACTTC. This rearrangement joins TRBV5-1 to TRBJ2-5; 8 bases are a match to TRBD2. V was clipped by 5 bases and J by 4 bases; unmatched bases: 7. CDR1 is SGHRS, CDR2 YFSETQ, per germline. The CDR3 contains 14 residues.